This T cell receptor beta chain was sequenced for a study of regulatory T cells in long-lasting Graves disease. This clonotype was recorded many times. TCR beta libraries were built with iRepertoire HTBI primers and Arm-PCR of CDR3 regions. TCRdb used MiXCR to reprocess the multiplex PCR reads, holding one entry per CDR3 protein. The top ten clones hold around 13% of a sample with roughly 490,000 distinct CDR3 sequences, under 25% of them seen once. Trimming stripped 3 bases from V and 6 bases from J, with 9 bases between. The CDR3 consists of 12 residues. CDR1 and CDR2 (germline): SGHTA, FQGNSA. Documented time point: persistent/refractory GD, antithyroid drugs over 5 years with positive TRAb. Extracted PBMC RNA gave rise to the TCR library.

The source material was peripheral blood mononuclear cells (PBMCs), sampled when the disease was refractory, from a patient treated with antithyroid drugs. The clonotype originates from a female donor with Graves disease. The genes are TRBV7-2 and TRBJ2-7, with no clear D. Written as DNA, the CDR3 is TGTGCCAGCAGCTTTCAGATAAGCGAGCAGTACTTC. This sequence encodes CASSFQISEQYF.